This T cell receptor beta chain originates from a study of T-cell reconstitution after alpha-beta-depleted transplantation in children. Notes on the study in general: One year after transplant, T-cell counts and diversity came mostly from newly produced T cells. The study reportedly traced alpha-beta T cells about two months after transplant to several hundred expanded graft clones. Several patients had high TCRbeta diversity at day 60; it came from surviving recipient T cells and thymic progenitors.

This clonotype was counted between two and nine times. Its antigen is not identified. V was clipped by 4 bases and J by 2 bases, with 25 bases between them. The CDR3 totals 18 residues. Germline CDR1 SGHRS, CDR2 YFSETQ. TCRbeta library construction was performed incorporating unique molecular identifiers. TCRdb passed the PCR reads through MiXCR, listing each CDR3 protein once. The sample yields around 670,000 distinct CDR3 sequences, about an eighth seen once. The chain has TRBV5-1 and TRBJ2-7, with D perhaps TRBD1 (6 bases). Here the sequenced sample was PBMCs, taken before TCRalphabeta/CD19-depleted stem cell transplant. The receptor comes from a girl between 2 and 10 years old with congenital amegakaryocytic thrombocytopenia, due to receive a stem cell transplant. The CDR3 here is CASSPGMAGETSAYEQYF. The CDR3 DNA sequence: TGCGCCAGCAGCCCAGGGATGGCAGGGGAAACCTCGGCCTACGAGCAGTACTTC.